The 27 T cell receptor beta chains below all came from one sample that was sequenced in a study of response to subunit inactivated influenza vaccine (dated by TCRdb to between 2018 and 2020). Library preparation was by RT-PCR. The instrument was an Illumina HiSeq 2500. The public reads were quality trimmed at Q25 with fastp and then assembled into clones with MiXCR by TCRdb, keeping productive beta chains. Every CDR3 protein is listed once, alongside the most common genes and DNA of its rows. The sample records about 570,000 distinct CDR3 sequences, about an eighth of which are singletons. Roughly 10% of the sample rests with the top ten. The source was PBMCs from blood, collected on the day of vaccination. The source is a man aged 45-65 years who received an inactivated influenza vaccine. Donor details come from another sample of the same person, matched by shared clones.

The gene calls are TRBV6-5 and TRBJ1-2; the D gene is possibly TRBD1 (5 bases). This CDR3 spans 13 amino acids. Germline V lookup: CDR1 MNHEY, CDR2 SVGAGI. The V end lost 2 bases, the J end lost 7 bases, and 11 bases lay between the germline ends. The CDR3 DNA follows: TGTGCCAGCAGTTACGGGAGCGGGGGTGGCTACACCTTC. This encodes CASSYGSGGGYTF.

This clonotype turned up a few times. The V and J genes are TRBV11-2 and TRBJ2-1, with 11 positions matching TRBD2. Losses at the gene ends were 1 base for V and 5 bases for J; bases not matched to a gene: 4. This CDR3 has 16 residues. Germline CDR1 and CDR2: SGHAT and FQNNGV. The CDR3 DNA sequence: TGTGCCAGCAGCTTAGGCCCGGGACTAGCGGACAATGAGCAGTTCTTC. It yields the protein CASSLGPGLADNEQFF.

This clonotype turned up a few times. The chain links TRBV27 to TRBJ2-7; D might be TRBD2 (6 bases). Deletions cut 5 bases from V and 3 bases from J, with 17 bases between. CDR3 length: 15 residues. Germline CDR1 reads MNHEY; CDR2 reads SMNVEV (reference sequence). The CDR3 DNA sequence: TGTGCCAGCAGTCTTACGGGGTATAGCGGCTACGAGCAGTACTTC. It specifies CASSLTGYSGYEQYF.

This clonotype was detected ten times or more. J is TRBJ1-1 and V is TRBV6-1; 9 bases are a match to TRBD1. The CDR3 runs to 11 residues. Germline CDR1 reads MNHNS; CDR2 reads SASEGT. J was trimmed by 8 bases and V by 6 bases; bases with no gene match: 1. The CDR3 DNA is TGTGCCAGCAGAGGACAGGGGGAAGCTTTCTTT. As protein: CASRGQGEAFF.

J is TRBJ2-1 and V is TRBV11-2, with TRBD2 matching over 14 bases. This CDR3 region has 19 residues. CDR1 and CDR2 from the germline V gene are SGHAT and FQNNGV. After removal of 7 bases from V and 0 bases from J, the junction contained 11 bases not matched to a gene. In DNA form, the CDR3 reads TGTGCCAGCATCCACCGACTAGCGGGGGGGATTAGCTCCTACAATGAGCAGTTCTTC. Translation: CASIHRLAGGISSYNEQFF.

The sample holds a few counts of this clonotype. The V gene is TRBV19, the J gene TRBJ2-7; perhaps TRBD1 as D (5 bases). This CDR3 contains 13 residues. V lost 7 bases, J lost 2 bases, and 12 bases lay in between. Germline CDR1 is LNHDA and CDR2 is SQIVND (reference sequence). DNA of the CDR3: TGTGCCAGTAACCAGGGTTGGCCCTACGAGCAGTACTTC. It is translated as CASNQGWPYEQYF.

This clonotype was picked up many times. V gene TRBV12-3 or TRBV12-4 combines with J gene TRBJ2-7; D not certain. The CDR3 sequence is 12 residues long. V lost 3 bases, J lost 2 bases, and 5 bases lay in between. CDR3 sequence (DNA): TGTGCCAGCAGTTTTTCGCCCTACGAGCAGTACTTC. This encodes CASSFSPYEQYF.

In DNA form, the CDR3 reads TGTGCCAGCAGTGCCGACGGGAACACCGGGGAGCTGTTTTTT. Protein product: CASSADGNTGELFF. The chain combines TRBV3-1 with TRBJ2-2; D gene unclear. Germline assignment: CDR1 LGHDT and CDR2 YNNKEL (reference sequence). This CDR3 contains 14 residues. Trimming shortened V by 6 bases and J by 1 base, and 9 bases separated the two germline ends.

This clonotype came up a few times. The rearrangement joins TRBV3-1 to TRBJ2-6; the D is unclear. With 4 bases removed from V and 0 bases from J, the gap between germline ends came to 10 bases. Germline V gene lookup returns CDR1 LGHDT and CDR2 YNNKEL (reference sequence). The CDR3 spans 16 residues. CDR3 bases: TGTGCCAGCAGCCCAGGCACTCACTCTGGGGCCAACGTCCTGACTTTC. It yields the protein CASSPGTHSGANVLTF.

V usage is TRBV5-1 and J usage is TRBJ2-5; 9 bases match TRBD1. The CDR3 consists of 15 residues. Germline CDR1 is SGHRS and CDR2 is YFSETQ. The ends lost 0 bases at V and 2 bases at J; junction bases unmatched: 2. In DNA, the CDR3 is TGCGCCAGCAGCTTGGGACAGGGGGTACAAGAGACCCAGTACTTC. Amino acid sequence: CASSLGQGVQETQYF.

This clonotype was seen more than once but under ten times. The chain combines TRBV6-5 with TRBJ1-2; D unresolved. Trimming left V 2 bases short and J 11 bases short, with 6 bases between. There are 10 residues in the CDR3. Germline V gene data show CDR1 as MNHEY and CDR2 as SVGAGI. In DNA form, the CDR3 reads TGTGCCAGCAGTTACGAGGCGTACACCTTC. This gives the protein CASSYEAYTF.

The chain links TRBV5-1 to TRBJ2-2; D is ambiguous. This CDR3 has 14 amino acids. Germline CDR1 reads SGHRS; CDR2 reads YFSETQ. V was shortened by 1 base and J by 4 bases, with 8 bases between the two germline ends. In DNA form, the CDR3 reads TGCGCCAGCAGCTTGTCCCGGGCCACCGGGGAGCTGTTTTTT. It is translated as CASSLSRATGELFF.

The rearrangement joins TRBV12-3 or TRBV12-4 to TRBJ1-4; maybe TRBD1 (5 bases). The CDR3 length is 14 residues. V was clipped by 3 bases and J by 4 bases, with 9 bases between them. The DNA for the CDR3 is TGTGCCAGCAGTTTCCGACAGAATAATGAAAAACTGTTTTTT. This encodes CASSFRQNNEKLFF.

The sample holds many counts of this clonotype. The V call is TRBV11-2, the J call TRBJ2-7; 7 bases map to TRBD2. J gave up 1 base and V 3 bases, and 6 bases lay outside the gene matches. CDR1 and CDR2 (germline): SGHAT, FQNNGV. CDR3 size: 15 residues. This CDR3 is CASSLSSGGSYEQYF. The CDR3 region has the DNA TGTGCCAGCAGCTTGTCCTCGGGGGGTTCCTACGAGCAGTACTTC.

This rearrangement joins TRBV6-2 or TRBV6-3 to TRBJ2-7; TRBD1 aligns across 7 bases. Germline CDR1 MNHEY, CDR2 SVGEGT. With V trimmed by 6 bases and J by 5 bases, 13 bases remained unmatched. The CDR3 spans 15 residues. CDR3: CASRIDRVIGNEQYF. The CDR3 coding sequence is TGTGCCAGCAGAATCGACAGGGTAATTGGTAACGAGCAGTACTTC.

This clonotype was detected only a few times. CDR3 amino acids: CASSYDPAIGVGQYF. For the CDR3, the DNA is TGTGCCAGCAGCTATGATCCGGCTATCGGGGTGGGCCAGTACTTC. The genes are TRBV7-2 and TRBJ2-5, with D possibly TRBD2 on 5 matching bases. The germline V gene encodes CDR1 SGHTA and CDR2 FQGNSA. V was pared by 4 bases and J by 10 bases, with 22 bases between. The length of the CDR3 is 15 residues.

This clonotype was seen only a few times. This chain links TRBV30 with TRBJ2-3, with a possible D match to TRBD1 (6 bases). This CDR3 region has 14 residues. Trimming took 1 base from V and 2 from J, leaving 10 bases between them. CDR1 and CDR2 from the germline V gene are GTSNPN and SVGIG (reference sequence). The CDR3 DNA sequence: TGTGCCTGGAGTGACAGGGTTAACACAGATACGCAGTATTTT. Protein sequence: CAWSDRVNTDTQYF.

The rearrangement joins TRBV12-3 or TRBV12-4 to TRBJ2-1, with 9 bases lining up with TRBD1. CDR3 length: 15 amino acids. V was clipped by 4 bases and J by 6 bases; unmatched bases: 7. The CDR3 DNA sequence: TGTGCCAGCAGTTCCCACAGGGGGCACTTCAATGAGCAGTTCTTC. It is translated as CASSSHRGHFNEQFF.

This clonotype was seen more than once but under ten times. The rearrangement links TRBV12-3 or TRBV12-4 to TRBJ2-6; D unresolved. Between the trimmed V and J ends, which lost 3 bases and 15 bases, there was a span of 15 bases. The CDR3 sequence is 13 residues long. The CDR3 protein is CASSLGHGSALTF. CDR3 sequence (DNA): TGTGCCAGCAGTTTGGGCCACGGCTCTGCCCTGACTTTC.

The table lists this clonotype with a few counts. This rearrangement joins TRBV12-3 or TRBV12-4 to TRBJ1-1; D not certain. Trimming removed 3 bases from V and 0 bases from J, with 8 bases in between. The CDR3 is made up of 14 amino acids. In DNA form, the CDR3 reads TGTGCCAGCAGTTTTCGGACGGTGAACACTGAAGCTTTCTTT. Its translation is CASSFRTVNTEAFF.

Ten or more counts support this clonotype. The CDR3 bases are TGTGCCAGCAGCCTGCGGGAGGGCACTGAAGCTTTCTTT. It codes for CASSLREGTEAFF. The chain combines TRBV3-1 with TRBJ1-1; no definite D call. This CDR3 is 13 amino acids long. Looked up from germline, CDR1 is LGHDT and CDR2 is YNNKEL (reference sequence). Trimming removed 4 bases at V and 4 bases at J, with 10 bases between.

The chain combines TRBV10-2 with TRBJ1-1, with D perhaps TRBD1 (5 bases). V gave up 6 bases and J gave up 8 bases, with 10 bases separating them. Germline V CDR1 and CDR2: WSHSY, SAAADI. The CDR3 consists of 11 residues. The CDR3 DNA reads as TGCGCCAGCAGCCGACAGAAAGAAGCTTTCTTT. It is translated as CASSRQKEAFF.

This clonotype was counted only a few times. V is TRBV3-1 and J is TRBJ2-2; 13 positions agree with TRBD2. The germline V gene encodes CDR1 LGHDT and CDR2 YNNKEL (reference sequence). This CDR3 is 19 amino acids long. V lost 3 bases to trimming and J lost 3 bases; unmatched junction nucleotides: 10. CDR3 region: CASSHGTSGNPTDTGELFF. The DNA for the CDR3 is TGTGCCAGCAGCCACGGGACTAGCGGGAATCCGACGGACACCGGGGAGCTGTTTTTT.

The rearrangement links TRBV4-1 to TRBJ2-5; possible D gene TRBD1, 6 bases. This CDR3 comprises 18 residues. Germline lookup yields CDR1 MGHRA and CDR2 YSYEKL. V lost 1 base and J 5 bases, leaving 23 bases between the germline ends. This CDR3 reads CASSQGLARGPRGETQYF. The CDR3 DNA reads TGCGCCAGCAGCCAAGGATTAGCGAGGGGCCCAAGGGGGGAGACCCAGTACTTC.

This chain joins TRBV28 and TRBJ2-1; 7 bases match TRBD1. V dropped 4 bases and J dropped 10; count of bases not matched to a gene: 13. The germline CDR1 and CDR2 sequences are MDHEN and SYDVKM. CDR3 length: 15 amino acids. The CDR3 coding sequence is TGTGCCAGCAGTTGGGGGACAGTGGGATTGTGGGAGCAGTTCTTC. This translates into CASSWGTVGLWEQFF.

This clonotype was found a few times. This chain uses TRBV4-3 with TRBJ1-2; TRBD1 matches at 7 bases. Germline values: CDR1 LGHNA, CDR2 YSLEER. The CDR3 loop spans 15 amino acids. J gave up 4 bases and V 1 base, and 6 bases lay outside the gene matches. CDR3 DNA sequence: TGCGCCAGCAGCCAAGGGGGAAAGGGGGCCTATGGCTACACCTTC. Its translation: CASSQGGKGAYGYTF.

This clonotype was observed many times. The rearrangement links TRBV30 to TRBJ2-2, with a tentative D call TRBD2 (6 bases). CDR3 length: 14 residues. Germline-derived CDR1 and CDR2 are GTSNPN and SVGIG (reference sequence). Trimming stripped 5 bases from V and 3 bases from J, with 13 bases between. The CDR3 here is CAWSQGGDTGELFF. The CDR3 coding sequence is TGTGCCTGGTCCCAGGGCGGGGACACCGGGGAGCTGTTTTTT.